Below are 28 T cell receptor beta chains sequenced from a single sample in a study of OX40 agonist ivuxolimab in advanced cancers. Clones were sequenced by immunoSEQ multiplex PCR, and TCRdb holds only the in-frame ones, with some missing. The profile shows tens of thousands of clones, 89% of them singletons. Sample: CD4+ or CD8+ T cells sorted from blood, taken in a trial of the OX40 agonist ivuxolimab. These receptors came from an adult with an advanced solid tumor such as melanoma, head and neck, liver or kidney cancer.

The chain uses TRBV11-2 and TRBJ2-7; D gene uncertain. Looked up from germline, CDR1 is SGHAT and CDR2 is FQNNGV. The germline V and J ends were trimmed by 0 bases and 3 bases, with 12 bases remaining between them. This CDR3 is 15 amino acids long. CDR3 sequence reads: CASSLDKASIYEQYF. The CDR3 coding sequence is TGTGCCAGCAGCTTAGACAAAGCCAGCATCTACGAGCAGTACTTC.

V is TRBV2 and J is TRBJ1-5; possibly TRBD1 for D (6 bases). Germline CDR1 is SNHLY and CDR2 is FYNNEI. The CDR3 is 15 amino acids. Trimming took off 8 bases at V and 1 base at J, with 15 bases between the two ends. CDR3 in amino acids: CASYAGALSNQPQHF. The CDR3 nucleotides are TGTGCCAGCTACGCAGGGGCCTTGAGCAATCAGCCCCAGCATTTT.

DNA for the CDR3: TGTGCCACCAGCAGAGATGGCCCGGGGGCAGGCTCACCCCTCCACTTT. Translating it yields CATSRDGPGAGSPLHF. The chain is built from TRBV15 and TRBJ1-6; TRBD1 might be the D (6 bases). Germline V CDR1 and CDR2: LNHNV, YYDKDF (reference sequence). Trimming removed 0 bases at V and 10 bases at J, with 16 bases between. This CDR3 is 16 amino acids long.

The V call is TRBV7-6, the J call TRBJ1-6; the match to TRBD1 covers 7 bases. CDR1 is SGHVS and CDR2 is FNYEAQ in the germline V gene. Unmatched junction bases numbered 8, after V lost 5 bases and J lost 10 bases. The CDR3 runs to 14 residues. Written as DNA, the CDR3 is TGTGCCAGCAGCCACAGGGGATTAGGGTCACCCCTCCACTTT. Protein product: CASSHRGLGSPLHF.

This clone was recorded once. The chain links TRBV5-6 to TRBJ2-1, with 9 nucleotides matching TRBD1. This CDR3 spans 15 amino acids. The V and J ends lost 3 bases and 5 bases, in that order; junction bases with no gene match: 6. The germline V gene has CDR1 SGHDT and CDR2 YYEEEE. CDR3 loop: CASSSRDRANNEQFF. Written as DNA, the CDR3 is TGTGCCAGCAGCTCCCGGGACAGGGCAAACAATGAGCAGTTCTTC.

The rearrangement links TRBV20-1 to TRBJ1-1, with D uncertain. This CDR3 is built from 11 residues. From germline, CDR1 is DFQATT and CDR2 SNEGSKA (reference sequence). Trimming removed 4 bases from V and 2 bases from J, with 5 bases in between. The CDR3 DNA reads as TGCAGTGCTACAGGAAACACTGAAGCTTTCTTT. Translation gives CSATGNTEAFF.

This clone was observed a handful of times. The chain couples TRBV7-9 to TRBJ1-2; 8 nucleotides agree with TRBD1. Germline CDR1 reads SEHNR; CDR2 reads FQNEAQ (reference sequence). This CDR3 region has 14 residues. The V gene end was trimmed by 3 bases and the J gene end by 3 bases; junction bases not matched to a gene: 3. CDR3 coding DNA: TGTGCCAGCAGCTTGACAGGGGTCGACTATGGCTACACCTTC. Translation gives CASSLTGVDYGYTF.

This chain links TRBV10-3 with TRBJ2-1; tentative D call: TRBD2 (5 bases). The CDR3 spans 15 residues. V lost 2 bases and J lost 3, with 11 bases in between. From germline, CDR1 is ENHRY and CDR2 SYGVKD. CDR3 amino acids: CAISEGAALYNEQFF. CDR3 DNA sequence: TGTGCCATCAGTGAGGGAGCGGCCCTCTACAATGAGCAGTTCTTC.

This chain uses TRBV6-4 with TRBJ2-3; 14 bases are shared with TRBD2. Germline V gives CDR1 MRHNA, CDR2 SNTAGT. This CDR3 has 19 residues. Germline trimming cut 2 bases from V and 0 bases from J; bases unmatched to any gene: 7. The CDR3 DNA sequence: TGTGCCAGCAGTGACCCTGGGACTAGCGGGGGAATAAGCACAGATACGCAGTATTTT. It translates to CASSDPGTSGGISTDTQYF.

This clone was counted a single time. J is TRBJ1-3 and V is TRBV5-4, with a weak D call TRBD1 (5 bases). Germline-derived CDR1 and CDR2 are SGHNT and YYREEE (reference sequence). CDR3 size: 14 residues. Trimming took off 1 base at V and 3 bases at J, with 8 bases between the two ends. CDR3 in amino acids: CASSLQGDGNTIYF. Here the CDR3 DNA reads TGTGCCAGCAGCTTGCAGGGAGATGGAAACACCATATATTTT.

The rearrangement links TRBV18 to TRBJ1-6; D is unclear. The germline gives CDR1 KGHSH, CDR2 LQKENI. The CDR3 has 18 amino acids. V was clipped by 3 bases and J by 0 bases, with 15 bases between them. The CDR3 spells CASSPVVLGSSYNSPLHF. The DNA of the CDR3 is TGTGCCAGCTCACCGGTCGTCCTCGGGAGCTCCTATAATTCACCCCTCCACTTT.

This chain joins TRBV20-1 and TRBJ2-7; D remains unclear. Trimming removed 3 bases from V and 3 bases from J, with 6 bases in between. The germline CDR1 and CDR2 sequences are DFQATT and SNEGSKA (reference sequence). The CDR3 contains 11 residues. CDR3 sequence: CSASWDYEQYF. The CDR3 coding sequence is TGCAGTGCTAGTTGGGACTACGAGCAGTACTTC.

This clone has just one count. V is TRBV5-1 and J is TRBJ1-3, with 7 nucleotides matching TRBD1. Germline lookup yields CDR1 SGHRS and CDR2 YFSETQ. The CDR3 consists of 15 residues. The V and J ends lost 4 bases and 5 bases, in that order; junction bases with no gene match: 9. DNA of the CDR3: TGCGCCAGCAGCCTGGGAACAGGGGCAAGAAACACCATATATTTT. This sequence encodes CASSLGTGARNTIYF.

The chain uses TRBV12-1 and TRBJ2-7. TRBV12-1 is a pseudogene. This CDR3 has 13 amino acids. CDR3 sequence: CASSFAGEYEQYF. CDR3 bases: TGTGCCAGCAGCTTTGCAGGTGAATACGAGCAGTACTTC.

The chain has TRBV28 and TRBJ1-5; D may be TRBD1 (5 bases). Deletions cut 5 bases from V and 3 bases from J, with 8 bases between. This CDR3 region has 13 residues. The germline CDR1 and CDR2 sequences are MDHEN and SYDVKM. The CDR3 bases are TGTGCCAGCAGTCAGGGTGTCAATCAGCCCCAGCATTTT. It translates to CASSQGVNQPQHF.

The chain carries TRBV6-6 and TRBJ2-5; D is unresolved. The ends were cut back, 7 bases at V and 6 bases at J, with 3 bases in the middle. The CDR3 is 9 amino acids. Germline V lookup: CDR1 MNHNY, CDR2 SVGAGI (reference sequence). In DNA, the CDR3 is TGTGCCAGCAAAAAGACCCAGTACTTC. It yields the protein CASKKTQYF.

V usage is TRBV11-2 and J usage is TRBJ2-3; 11 bases are a match to TRBD2. J gave up 1 base and V 6 bases, and 3 bases lay outside the gene matches. In germline, CDR1 is SGHAT, CDR2 FQNNGV. CDR3 length: 15 amino acids. CDR3 nucleotide sequence: TGTGCCAGCAGTATAGCGGGGGGGGGCACAGATACGCAGTATTTT. It specifies CASSIAGGGTDTQYF. The variable domain in full, with the rest retrieved from reference TRBV11-2 and TRBJ2-3, is EAGVAQSPRYKIIEKRQSVAFWCNPISGHATLYWYQQILGQGPKLLIQFQNNGVVDDSQLPKDRFSAERLKGVDSTLKIQPAKLEDSAVYLCASSIAGGGTDTQYFGPGTRLTVL.

The genes are TRBV4-1 and TRBJ2-7; 9 bases fit TRBD1. The CDR3 totals 15 residues. V lost 5 bases, J lost 3 bases, and 8 bases stayed unmatched. The V gene's germline CDR1 is MGHRA and CDR2 YSYEKL. The CDR3 sequence is CASSSRTGANYEQYF. The CDR3 bases are TGCGCCAGCAGCTCCCGGACAGGGGCTAACTACGAGCAGTACTTC.

The CDR3 protein is CASSPGTGGRTYEQYF. CDR3 nucleotide sequence: TGTGCCAGCAGCCCTGGGACAGGGGGGAGAACCTACGAGCAGTACTTC. This chain uses TRBV7-9 with TRBJ2-5, with TRBD1 matching 11 bases. The DNA end favors TRBJ2-7, so the J call may be wrong. Germline V CDR1 and CDR2: SEHNR, FQNEAQ (reference sequence). CDR3 length equals 16 residues.

This clone has only a few counts. The chain is built from TRBV7-9 and TRBJ1-6, with 9 bases identical to TRBD1. This CDR3 has 14 residues. V dropped 6 bases and J dropped 7; count of bases not matched to a gene: 4. Germline V lookup: CDR1 SEHNR, CDR2 FQNEAQ (reference sequence). DNA for the CDR3: TGTGCCAGCAGGGGACAGGGAAAGAATTCACCCCTCCACTTT. This encodes CASRGQGKNSPLHF.

The chain recombines TRBV7-9 with TRBJ2-5; 9 bases match TRBD2. The CDR3 is made up of 17 amino acids. Trimming cost V 6 bases and J 2 bases; bases outside gene matches: 13. The germline V gene has CDR1 SEHNR and CDR2 FQNEAQ (reference sequence). This CDR3 is CASRPRSGSGGQETQYF. In DNA form, the CDR3 reads TGTGCCAGCAGGCCTAGGAGCGGGAGCGGGGGGCAAGAGACCCAGTACTTC.

The chain is built from TRBV5-1 and TRBJ1-2; perhaps TRBD1 as D (5 bases). V lost 0 bases and J lost 2, with 17 bases in between. The CDR3 is 17 residues long. The germline V gene has CDR1 SGHRS and CDR2 YFSETQ. CDR3 in amino acids: CASSLGLGRALNYGYTF. Written as DNA, the CDR3 is TGCGCCAGCAGCTTGGGTTTAGGCAGGGCCCTAAACTATGGCTACACCTTC.

The chain has TRBV19 and TRBJ1-5; TRBD1 aligns across 7 bases. CDR3 length: 18 residues. Germline-derived CDR1 and CDR2 are LNHDA and SQIVND (reference sequence). V trimming: 5 bases; J trimming: 1 base; junction bases outside the gene matches: 14. CDR3 residues: CASSARQGTIRSNQPQHF. The CDR3 bases are TGTGCCAGTAGTGCCAGACAGGGCACAATCCGGAGCAATCAGCCCCAGCATTTT.

CDR3 region: CASSMILLDSSYEQYF. The CDR3 nucleotides read TGTGCCAGCAGCATGATCCTACTAGACAGCTCCTACGAGCAGTACTTC. J is TRBJ2-7 and V is TRBV21-1. TRBV21-1 is a known pseudogene. The CDR3 runs to 16 residues.

The chain recombines TRBV18 with TRBJ1-2; D gene uncertain. Germline V lookup: CDR1 KGHSH, CDR2 LQKENI. Trimming stripped 2 bases from V and 0 bases from J, with 4 bases between. This CDR3 spans 13 amino acids. In nucleotides, the CDR3 is TGTGCCAGCTCACCAGGATCTAACTATGGCTACACCTTC. Amino acid sequence: CASSPGSNYGYTF.

The rearrangement uses TRBV28 and TRBJ1-4; no firm D call. The CDR3 has 14 amino acids. V was shortened by 6 bases and J by 5 bases, with 13 bases between the two germline ends. Germline assignment: CDR1 MDHEN and CDR2 SYDVKM. The CDR3 spells CASSGIRRNEKLFF. CDR3 DNA sequence: TGTGCCAGCAGCGGTATTAGGAGAAATGAAAAACTGTTTTTT.

Points on this clone: The junction and the germline gene differ at one end; a read error may be behind it. The chain carries TRBV7-9 and TRBJ1-2, with D unresolved. CDR1 and CDR2 (germline): SEHNR, FQNEAQ (reference sequence). The CDR3 consists of 13 residues. CDR3 sequence (DNA): TGTGCCAGCAGCTTATTAAGCGACAACCCTAGGATCTTC. Translation gives CASSLLSDNPRIF.

The sample holds a few counts of this clone. The chain is built from TRBV4-1 and TRBJ1-1, with 7 bases aligning to TRBD1. There are 15 residues in the CDR3. The germline V gene has CDR1 MGHRA and CDR2 YSYEKL. The ends lost 1 base at V and 3 bases at J; junction bases unmatched: 5. This CDR3 is CASSQVVRGDTEAFF. CDR3 nucleotides: TGCGCCAGCAGCCAAGTCGTCAGGGGGGACACTGAAGCTTTCTTT.